The rows below give T cell receptor beta chains drawn from one sample of a study of blood T cell repertoires in COVID-19. Sequencing was performed with immunoSEQ multiplex PCR; in TCRdb, only in-frame clones are kept and a portion is missing. The sample has tens of thousands of clones, approximately 88% seen once; the top ten hold more than 3%. The specimen was peripheral blood. Receptors were obtained from a woman in her seventies with acute or convalescent COVID-19. Each CDR3 is given with its conserved first and last residue. Fields, in order: D gene, J gene, CDR3 length, V gene, CDR3 DNA, CDR3 protein. D genes are given only for firm matches.

TRBD1 TRBJ1-2 14 TRBV7-9 TGTGCCAGCAGCTTAACCACAGGGGGCGCGGGCTACACCTTC CASSLTTGGAGYTF
TRBD1 TRBJ2-5 14 TRBV5-1 TGCGCCAGCAGCTTGACGACAGGGCAAGAGACCCAGTACTTC CASSLTTGQETQYF
NA TRBJ1-2 18 TRBV16 TGTGCCAGCAGCCAATACCGGGGAGCAAGAACGGTTAACTATGGCTACACCTTC CASSQYRGARTVNYGYTF
NA TRBJ2-3 13 TRBV30 TGTGCCTGGAGTGGCAGGAGCACAGATACGCAGTATTTT CAWSGRSTDTQYF
NA TRBJ2-1 12 TRBV29-1 TGCAGCGTTGGACTAGTCGGCTATGAGCAGTTCTTC CSVGLVGYEQFF
NA TRBJ1-2 14 TRBV15 TGTGCCACCAGCAGGCCAGGGGCGGCCTATGGCTACACCTTC CATSRPGAAYGYTF
TRBD2 TRBJ2-2 14 TRBV6-6 TGTGCCAGCAATCTAGCGGCGAACACCGGGGAGCTGTTTTTT CASNLAANTGELFF
NA TRBJ1-2 13 TRBV14 TGTGCCAGCAGCCGACAGGTAGACTATGGCTACACCTTC CASSRQVDYGYTF
NA TRBJ1-1 14 TRBV18 TGTGCCAGCTCACGAGATTCCCCTAACACTGAAGCTTTCTTT CASSRDSPNTEAFF
NA TRBJ2-6 16 TRBV18 TGTGCCAGCTCACGGGACACCCTATCTGGGGCCAACGTCCTGACTTTC CASSRDTLSGANVLTF
TRBD1 TRBJ1-1 16 TRBV19 TGTGCCAGTAGTATAATCGACAGGGGGGCAAACACTGAAGCTTTCTTT CASSIIDRGANTEAFF